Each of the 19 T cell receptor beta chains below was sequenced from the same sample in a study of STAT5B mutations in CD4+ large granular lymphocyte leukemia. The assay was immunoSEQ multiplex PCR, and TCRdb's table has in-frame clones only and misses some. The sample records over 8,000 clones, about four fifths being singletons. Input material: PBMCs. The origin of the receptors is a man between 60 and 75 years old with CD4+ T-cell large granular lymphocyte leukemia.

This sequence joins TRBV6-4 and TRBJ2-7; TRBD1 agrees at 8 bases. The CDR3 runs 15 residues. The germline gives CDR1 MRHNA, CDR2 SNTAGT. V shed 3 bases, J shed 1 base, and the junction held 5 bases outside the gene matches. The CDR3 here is CASSDVGQGSYEQYF. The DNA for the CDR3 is TGTGCCAGCAGTGATGTAGGACAGGGTTCCTACGAGCAGTACTTC.

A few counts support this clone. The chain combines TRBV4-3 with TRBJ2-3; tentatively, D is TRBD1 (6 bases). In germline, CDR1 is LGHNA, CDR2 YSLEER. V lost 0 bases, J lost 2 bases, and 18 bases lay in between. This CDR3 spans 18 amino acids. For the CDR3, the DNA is TGCGCCAGCAGCCAAGAGTATTTCGGACAGAAGATCACAGATACGCAGTATTTT. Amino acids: CASSQEYFGQKITDTQYF.

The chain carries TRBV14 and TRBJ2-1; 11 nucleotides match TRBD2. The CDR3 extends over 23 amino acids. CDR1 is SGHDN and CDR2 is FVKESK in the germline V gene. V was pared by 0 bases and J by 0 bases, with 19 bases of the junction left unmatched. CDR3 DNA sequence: TGTGCCAGCAGCCAAGAACGGGGAGTGGCTAGCGGGAGGCCTTTTAGCTCCTACAATGAGCAGTTCTTC. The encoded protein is CASSQERGVASGRPFSSYNEQFF.

The DNA for the CDR3 is TGTGCCACCAGCGACCCACGAACCGGCTTTCCGGGGGCCAACGTCCTGACTTTC. It specifies CATSDPRTGFPGANVLTF. The V gene is TRBV15, the J gene TRBJ2-6; D is unresolved. V lost 5 bases to trimming and J lost 4 bases, with 21 bases between them. Germline CDR1 is LNHNV and CDR2 is YYDKDF (reference sequence). The CDR3 is 18 amino acids.

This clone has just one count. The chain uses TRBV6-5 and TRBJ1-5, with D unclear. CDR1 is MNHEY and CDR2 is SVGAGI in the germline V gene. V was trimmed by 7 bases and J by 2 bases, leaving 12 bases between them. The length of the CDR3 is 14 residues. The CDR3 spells CASMERERNQPQHF. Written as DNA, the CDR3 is TGTGCCAGCATGGAAAGGGAGCGCAATCAGCCCCAGCATTTT.

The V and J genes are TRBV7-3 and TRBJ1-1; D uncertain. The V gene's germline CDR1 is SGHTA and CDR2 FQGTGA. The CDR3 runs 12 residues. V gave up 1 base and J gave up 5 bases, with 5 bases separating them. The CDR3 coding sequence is TGTGCCAGCAGCTTAAAATGGACTGAAGCTTTCTTT. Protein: CASSLKWTEAFF. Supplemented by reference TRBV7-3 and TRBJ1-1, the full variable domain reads GAGVSQTPSNKVTEKGKYVELRCDPISGHTALYWYRQSLGQGPEFLIYFQGTGAADDSGLPNDRFFAVRPEGSVSTLKIQRTERGDSAVYLCASSLKWTEAFFGQGTRLTVV.

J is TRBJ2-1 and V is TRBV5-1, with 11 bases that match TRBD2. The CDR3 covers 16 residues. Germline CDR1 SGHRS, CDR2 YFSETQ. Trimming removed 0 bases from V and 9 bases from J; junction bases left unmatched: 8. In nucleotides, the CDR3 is TGCGCCAGCAGCTTGGGGGTTAGCGGGAGGGCCGTTGAGCAGTTCTTC. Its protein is CASSLGVSGRAVEQFF.

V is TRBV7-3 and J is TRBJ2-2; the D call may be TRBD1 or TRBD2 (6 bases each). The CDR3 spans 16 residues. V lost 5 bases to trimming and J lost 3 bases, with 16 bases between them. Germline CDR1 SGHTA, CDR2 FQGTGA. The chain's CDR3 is CASSPRGVSDTGELFF. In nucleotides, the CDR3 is TGTGCCAGCAGCCCTAGGGGGGTTTCAGACACCGGGGAGCTGTTTTTT.

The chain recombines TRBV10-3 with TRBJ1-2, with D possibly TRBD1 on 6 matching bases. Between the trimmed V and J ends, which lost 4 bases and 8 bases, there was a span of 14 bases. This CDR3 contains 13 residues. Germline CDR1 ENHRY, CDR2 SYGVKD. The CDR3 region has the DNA TGTGCCATCAGTGCGGCCGGGGGCGGAGGCTACACCTTC. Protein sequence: CAISAAGGGGYTF.

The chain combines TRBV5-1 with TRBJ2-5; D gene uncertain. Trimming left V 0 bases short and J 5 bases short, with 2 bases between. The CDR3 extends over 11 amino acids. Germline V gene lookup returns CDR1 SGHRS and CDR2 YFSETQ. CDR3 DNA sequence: TGCGCCAGCAGCTTGGCGGAGACCCAGTACTTC. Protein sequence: CASSLAETQYF.

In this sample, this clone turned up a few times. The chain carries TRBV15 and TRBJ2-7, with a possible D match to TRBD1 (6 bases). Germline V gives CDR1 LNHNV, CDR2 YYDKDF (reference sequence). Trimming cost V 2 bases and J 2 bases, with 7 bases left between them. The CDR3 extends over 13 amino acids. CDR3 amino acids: CATSRKGAYEQYF. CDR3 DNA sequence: TGTGCCACCAGCAGAAAGGGGGCCTACGAGCAGTACTTC.

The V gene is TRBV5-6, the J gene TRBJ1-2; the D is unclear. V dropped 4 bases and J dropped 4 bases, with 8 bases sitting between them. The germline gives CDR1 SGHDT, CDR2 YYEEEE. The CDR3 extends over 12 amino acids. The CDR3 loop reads CASSPALYGYTF. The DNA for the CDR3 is TGTGCCAGCAGCCCAGCGCTCTATGGCTACACCTTC. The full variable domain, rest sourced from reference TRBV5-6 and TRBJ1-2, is DAGVTQSPTHLIKTRGQQVTLRCSPKSGHDTVSWYQQALGQGPQFIFQYYEEEERQRGNFPDRFSGHQFPNYSSELNVNALLLGDSALYLCASSPALYGYTFGSGTRLTVV.

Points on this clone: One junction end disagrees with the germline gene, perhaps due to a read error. This CDR3 is CASSSPQAGPGPTNEKLFF. DNA for the CDR3: TGTGCTAGCAGCTCCCCTCAGGCAGGGCCAGGCCCAACTAATGAAAAACTGTTTTTT. The chain recombines TRBV7-7 with TRBJ1-4; D perhaps matches TRBD1 (5 bases). This CDR3 has 19 amino acids. CDR1 and CDR2 (germline): SSHAT, FNYEAQ (reference sequence).

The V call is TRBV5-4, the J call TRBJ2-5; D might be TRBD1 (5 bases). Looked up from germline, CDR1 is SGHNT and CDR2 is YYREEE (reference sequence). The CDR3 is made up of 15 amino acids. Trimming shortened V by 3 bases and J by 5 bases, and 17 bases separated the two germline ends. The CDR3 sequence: CASSSQGRGEETQYF. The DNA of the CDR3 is TGTGCCAGCAGCTCGCAGGGTAGAGGTGAGGAGACCCAGTACTTC.

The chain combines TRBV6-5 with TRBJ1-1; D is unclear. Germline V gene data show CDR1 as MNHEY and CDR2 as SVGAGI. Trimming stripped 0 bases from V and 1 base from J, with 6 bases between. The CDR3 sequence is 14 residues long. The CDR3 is CASSYSSPNTEAFF. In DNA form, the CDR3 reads TGTGCCAGCAGTTACTCTAGCCCGAACACTGAAGCTTTCTTT.

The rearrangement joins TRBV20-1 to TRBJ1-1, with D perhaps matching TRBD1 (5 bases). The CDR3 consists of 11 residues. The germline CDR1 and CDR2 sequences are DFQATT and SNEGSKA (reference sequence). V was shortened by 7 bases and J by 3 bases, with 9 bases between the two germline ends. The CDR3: CSEDSYTEAFF. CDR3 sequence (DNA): TGCAGTGAAGACAGCTACACTGAAGCTTTCTTT.

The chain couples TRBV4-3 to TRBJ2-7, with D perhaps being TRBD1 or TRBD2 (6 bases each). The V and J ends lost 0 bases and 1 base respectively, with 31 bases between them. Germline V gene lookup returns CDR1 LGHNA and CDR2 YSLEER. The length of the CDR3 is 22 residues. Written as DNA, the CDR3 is TGCGCCAGCAGCCAAGAGACCCCAGGGGACTCGTACCCCGGGACTGGGTCCTACGAGCAGTACTTC. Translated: CASSQETPGDSYPGTGSYEQYF.

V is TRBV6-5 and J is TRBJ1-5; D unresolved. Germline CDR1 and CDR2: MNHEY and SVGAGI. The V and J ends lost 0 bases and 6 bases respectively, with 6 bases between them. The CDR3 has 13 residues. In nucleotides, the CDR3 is TGTGCCAGCAGTTACTCGGAAGGTCAGCCCCAGCATTTT. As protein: CASSYSEGQPQHF.

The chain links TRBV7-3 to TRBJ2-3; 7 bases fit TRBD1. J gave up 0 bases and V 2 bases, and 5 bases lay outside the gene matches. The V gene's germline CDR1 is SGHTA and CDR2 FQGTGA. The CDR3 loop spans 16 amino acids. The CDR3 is CASSLFWDSSTDTQYF. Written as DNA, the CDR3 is TGTGCCAGCAGCTTATTTTGGGACAGTAGCACAGATACGCAGTATTTT.